This T cell receptor beta chain was observed in a study of technical replicates of blood from a handful of donors. Generated by immunoSEQ multiplex PCR, the TCRdb table keeps only in-frame clones and is missing some. The data contain approximately 78,000 clones, over 85% of them seen just once; the ten biggest clones take up over 0.35%. CDR3 length: 14 amino acids. Germline V gene lookup returns CDR1 SGHVS and CDR2 FQNEAQ. V shed 2 bases, J shed 0 bases, and the junction held 1 base outside the gene matches. Sequenced: T cells isolated from PBMCs. The TCR originated in a human donor in good health. The chain recombines TRBV7-8 with TRBJ2-7; 7 positions agree with TRBD2. The CDR3 DNA is TGTGCCAGCAGCTTACTAGCGGACTCCTACGAGCAGTACTTC. Residues: CASSLLADSYEQYF.